This TCR beta chain originates from a study of T cells in placental villitis. About the investigation overall: The study tested an allograft-versus-infection hypothesis by comparing placental TCR-beta repertoires in villitis of unknown etiology, unaffected controls matched for gestational age, and infectious villitis.

On this clone: Its antigen is not yet known. The input lacks base qualities; no much larger clone sits a single base away.

What the authors observed across the whole study: Small amounts of decidua were contained in the paraffin blocks, so some of the captured T cells, especially in controls, may have been decidual rather than villous infiltrates. CMV-specific clone frequencies were higher in infectious CMV cases than in villitis of unknown etiology (about 0.0099 vs 0.00097), and the villitis of unknown etiology frequencies did not differ from those of controls. Sequencing bulk tissue made it impossible to distinguish helper, regulatory or cytotoxic T cells or to tell maternal from fetal T cells, and the approach excluded gamma-delta receptors.

Five infectious villitis placentae, four with confirmed cytomegalovirus and one with Toxoplasma gondii, were included and were not matched to other groups. The mothers in the infectious villitis group were younger, had smaller fetuses, and delivered preterm or had intrauterine demise in a couple of cases. After delivery, the placentae were collected and evaluated both grossly and histologically, and only then was archival tissue selected. Five 10-micron scrolls were cut from each FFPE block, and DNA was isolated using the AllPrep DNA/RNA FFPE Tissue kit. DNA concentration and purity were checked by NanoDrop, and RNA quality was assessed on a Bioanalyzer. TCR-beta CDR3 regions were amplified from genomic DNA with the immunoSEQ v4 bias-controlled multiplex PCR assay, run blinded to group allocation. To estimate the quantities of nucleated cells and T cells in each sample, reference gene primers were included together with the TCR-beta primers. Sequencing of the libraries was performed on an Illumina MiSeq with a 100-cycle paired-end protocol. The source study handled its data this way. Diversity and richness were calculated in immunoSEQ Analyzer software, with richness determined by iChao1 and clonality derived from Pielou evenness and Shannon diversity (0-1, with higher values meaning less diverse). CDR3 amino acid sequences together with V/J genes were queried against VDJdb for CMV, EBV and influenza A specificities, with confidence 3 and substitution 2 applied. The Morisita-Horn index was used to assess how much TCR-beta amino acid clonotypes overlapped between the villitis of unknown etiology, infectious villitis and control repertoires. The clones in this table, taken by TCRdb from immuneACCESS, are in-frame only. Not every clone is retained; where verified, under half of the shortfall comes from an unresolved V gene, and the cause of the rest is unknown. That table is the source of V, J and clone size, and D and trimming were worked out from the DNA. The sample table holds several thousand clones, of which roughly 73% were seen once. Around 9% of the sample goes to the ten largest clones.

This clonotype was sampled from a human patient with infectious villitis; the placental T cells may come from both mother and fetus. The sample taken for sequencing was placental tissue containing maternal and fetal cells.

In nucleotide form, the sequence is TGTGCCAGCAGCTCGCCAGGGGACTCCTACGAGCAGTACTTC. The resulting protein is CASSSPGDSYEQYF. The receptor chain draws on TRBV7-9 and TRBJ2-7, and TRBD1 may be the D gene, going by 6 matching bases. As encoded in the germline V gene (reference sequence), CDR1 is SEHNR while CDR2 is FQNEAQ. The CDR3 numbers 14 residues from cysteine through phenylalanine. Only the CDR3 portion is preserved as DNA: 42 bases, with reading frame beginning at the first base. Trimming at the junction amounts to 4 bases on V and 0 bases on J, and the germline ends lie 10 bases apart. With the portions outside the CDR3 filled from the reference TRBV7-9 and TRBJ2-7 genes, the complete variable region becomes DTGVSQNPRHKITKRGQNVTFRCDPISEHNRLYWYRQTLGQGPEFLTYFQNEAQLEKSRLLSDRFSAERPKGSFSTLEIQRTEQGDSAMYLCASSSPGDSYEQYFGPGTRLTVT.